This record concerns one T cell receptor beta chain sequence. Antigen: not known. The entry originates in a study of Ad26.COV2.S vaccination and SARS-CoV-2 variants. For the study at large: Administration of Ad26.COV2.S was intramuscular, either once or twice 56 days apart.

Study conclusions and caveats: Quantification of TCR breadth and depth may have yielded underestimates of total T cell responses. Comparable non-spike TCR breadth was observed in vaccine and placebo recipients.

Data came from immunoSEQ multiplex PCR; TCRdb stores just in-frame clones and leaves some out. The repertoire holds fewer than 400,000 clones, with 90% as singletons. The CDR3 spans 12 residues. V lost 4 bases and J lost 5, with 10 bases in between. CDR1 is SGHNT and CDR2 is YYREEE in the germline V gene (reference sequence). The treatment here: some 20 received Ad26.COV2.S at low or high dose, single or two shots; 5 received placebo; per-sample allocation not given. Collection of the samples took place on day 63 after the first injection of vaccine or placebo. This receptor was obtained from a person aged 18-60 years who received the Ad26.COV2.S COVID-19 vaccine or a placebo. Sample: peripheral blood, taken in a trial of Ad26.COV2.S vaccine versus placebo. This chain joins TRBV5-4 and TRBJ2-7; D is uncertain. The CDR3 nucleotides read TGTGCCAGCAGCCCTAGGGCCGACGAGCAGTACTTC. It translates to CASSPRADEQYF.